These 20 T cell receptor beta chains were all obtained from the same sample, sequenced in a study of blood T cell repertoires in COVID-19. Repertoires were generated with immunoSEQ multiplex PCR, while TCRdb's copy carries only in-frame clones and drops some. In the table there are some 310,000 clones, around 87% of which are singletons. Sequencing used peripheral blood. The source is a woman in her thirties or forties with COVID-19, enrolled during active disease.

This clone was seen more than once but under ten times. The J gene is TRBJ2-3, the V gene TRBV28, with 10 bases aligning to TRBD1. V lost 4 bases to trimming and J lost 2 bases; unmatched junction nucleotides: 3. The CDR3 is 15 amino acids. Germline lookup yields CDR1 MDHEN and CDR2 SYDVKM. The CDR3 DNA sequence: TGTGCCAGCAGTTCCGGGACAGGGGACACAGATACGCAGTATTTT. This sequence encodes CASSSGTGDTDTQYF.

The chain employs TRBV30 and TRBJ1-1, with D unclear. This CDR3 has 16 amino acids. Trimming left V 4 bases short and J 1 base short, with 19 bases between. Looked up from germline, CDR1 is GTSNPN and CDR2 is SVGIG (reference sequence). The CDR3 here is CAWTRQSPGTNTEAFF. The CDR3 DNA reads as TGTGCCTGGACCAGGCAGTCCCCTGGAACGAACACTGAAGCTTTCTTT. Supplemented by reference TRBV30 and TRBJ1-1, the full variable domain reads SQTIHQWPATLVQPVGSPLSLECTVEGTSNPNLYWYRQAAGRGLQLLFYSVGIGQISSEVPQNLSASRPQDRQFILSSKKLLLSDSGFYLCAWTRQSPGTNTEAFFGQGTRLTVV.

This clone has only one observation. CDR3 sequence reads: CASGGSTLYYGYTF. In DNA, the CDR3 is TGTGCCAGCGGAGGGTCTACCCTATACTATGGCTACACCTTC. V is TRBV6-5 and J is TRBJ1-2; no clear D. The CDR3 loop spans 14 amino acids. The V end lost 8 bases, the J end lost 3 bases, and 16 bases lay between the germline ends. Germline V gene data show CDR1 as MNHEY and CDR2 as SVGAGI.

The chain carries TRBV6-4 and TRBJ2-2, with 9 bases aligning to TRBD1. The germline CDR1 and CDR2 sequences are MRHNA and SNTAGT. Trimming cost V 8 bases and J 3 bases; bases outside gene matches: 4. The CDR3 has 14 amino acids. The CDR3 DNA sequence: TGTGCCAGCGCACAGGGGGCCGACACCGGGGAGCTGTTTTTT. This translates into CASAQGADTGELFF.

V gene TRBV27 combines with J gene TRBJ2-2; 7 positions match TRBD2. Trimming cost V 6 bases and J 4 bases; bases outside gene matches: 8. Germline V lookup: CDR1 MNHEY, CDR2 SMNVEV (reference sequence). This CDR3 has 15 amino acids. CDR3: CASSLGGRLTGELFF. The CDR3 region has the DNA TGTGCCAGCAGCCTGGGGGGGAGACTCACCGGGGAGCTGTTTTTT.

This clone was seen a handful of times. This rearrangement joins TRBV7-6 to TRBJ1-1; 8 bases align to TRBD1. Germline V gene data show CDR1 as SGHVS and CDR2 as FNYEAQ. V lost 2 bases and J lost 1; bases outside the gene matches: 21. The CDR3 is made up of 21 amino acids. The CDR3 here is CASSLRIRTGNPGQRNTEAFF. The DNA for the CDR3 is TGTGCCAGCAGCTTAAGGATACGGACAGGGAACCCTGGCCAACGGAACACTGAAGCTTTCTTT.

The J gene is TRBJ1-6, the V gene TRBV6-5; 7 positions match TRBD1. CDR3 length equals 13 residues. V lost 2 bases to trimming and J lost 8 bases; unmatched junction nucleotides: 0. The germline gives CDR1 MNHEY, CDR2 SVGAGI. The chain's CDR3 is CASSYTGDSPLHF. For the CDR3, the DNA is TGTGCCAGCAGTTACACAGGGGATTCACCCCTCCACTTT.

This clone was seen more than once but under ten times. The CDR3 sequence: CASSREPGELFF. As DNA, the CDR3 is TGTGCCAGCAGTAGGGAGCCCGGGGAGCTGTTTTTT. This chain uses TRBV27 with TRBJ2-2, with D tentatively TRBD2 (5 bases). This CDR3 has 12 amino acids. The germline V gene has CDR1 MNHEY and CDR2 SMNVEV (reference sequence). V was trimmed by 5 bases and J by 6 bases, leaving 7 bases between them.

V and J are TRBV7-2 and TRBJ2-2, with 9 nucleotides matching TRBD1. The CDR3 extends over 16 amino acids. Trimming cost V 5 bases and J 6 bases; bases outside gene matches: 10. In germline, CDR1 is SGHTA, CDR2 FQGNSA. CDR3 DNA sequence: TGTGCCAGCAGCCCCGCCAGGACAGGGGCCCCCGGGGAGCTGTTTTTT. It specifies CASSPARTGAPGELFF.

J is TRBJ1-5 and V is TRBV5-5; TRBD1 agrees at 11 bases. Germline-derived CDR1 and CDR2 are SGHKS and YYEKEE (reference sequence). The CDR3 runs 17 residues. The V and J ends lost 4 bases and 0 bases, in that order; junction bases with no gene match: 6. CDR3 nucleotides: TGTGCCAGCAGCCGGGACAGGGGGGACTATAGCAATCAGCCCCAGCATTTT. It translates to CASSRDRGDYSNQPQHF.

The chain employs TRBV9 and TRBJ2-1, with TRBD2 matching over 12 bases. Per germline, CDR1 SGDLS and CDR2 YYNGEE. J lost 4 bases, V lost 2 bases, and 4 bases had no gene match. This CDR3 contains 16 residues. The CDR3 region has the DNA TGTGCCAGCAGCGTCCTAGCGGGGGGGAGGTACAATGAGCAGTTCTTC. It encodes CASSVLAGGRYNEQFF. Variable domain in full (rest from reference TRBV9 and TRBJ2-1): DSGVTQTPKHLITATGQRVTLRCSPRSGDLSVYWYQQSLDQGLQFLIQYYNGEERAKGNILERFSAQQFPDLHSELNLSSLELGDSALYFCASSVLAGGRYNEQFFGPGTRLTVL.

This clone was counted at least ten times. The chain recombines TRBV7-2 with TRBJ2-2; 11 bases fit TRBD2. Trimming removed 5 bases from V and 9 bases from J; junction bases left unmatched: 8. The CDR3 has 15 amino acids. Germline values: CDR1 SGHTA, CDR2 FQGNSA. The DNA for the CDR3 is TGTGCCAGCAGCACCCGACTAGCGGGGCGGCGGGAGCTGTTTTTT. It yields the protein CASSTRLAGRRELFF. Full variable domain (missing parts from reference TRBV7-2 and TRBJ2-2): GAGVSQSPSNKVTEKGKDVELRCDPISGHTALYWYRQSLGQGLEFLIYFQGNSAPDKSGLPSDRFSAERTGGSVSTLTIQRTQQEDSAVYLCASSTRLAGRRELFFGEGSRLTVL.

V usage is TRBV29-1 and J usage is TRBJ2-2; maybe TRBD1 (5 bases). Per the germline V gene, CDR1 is SQVTM and CDR2 is ANQGSEA. The CDR3 contains 11 residues. Trimming pared 4 bases from V and 5 bases from J, leaving 5 bases between. DNA for the CDR3: TGCAGCGTTGCAGGGACCGGGGAGCTGTTTTTT. Amino acids: CSVAGTGELFF.

J is TRBJ2-3 and V is TRBV28, with D possibly TRBD2 on 6 matching bases. The germline gives CDR1 MDHEN, CDR2 SYDVKM. CDR3 length: 15 residues. Trimming stripped 3 bases from V and 2 bases from J, with 12 bases between. CDR3 coding DNA: TGTGCCAGCAGTTTTGATGCGGGGAACACAGATACGCAGTATTTT. Translated, it gives CASSFDAGNTDTQYF.

For the CDR3, the DNA is TGTGCCAGCTCACCACCCCTACTCGGGAGGGGGACTGAAGCTTTCTTT. Its translation is CASSPPLLGRGTEAFF. This rearrangement joins TRBV18 to TRBJ1-1; a possible D gene is TRBD1 (6 bases). The CDR3 is 16 amino acids. Between the trimmed V and J ends, which lost 0 bases and 5 bases, there was a span of 16 bases. Germline V gives CDR1 KGHSH, CDR2 LQKENI.

The gene calls are TRBV2 and TRBJ1-2, with 7 positions matching TRBD1. Germline V CDR1 and CDR2: SNHLY, FYNNEI. The CDR3 is 15 amino acids. The junction had 12 bases not matched to a gene; V was cut back by 3 bases and J by 8 bases. The CDR3 protein is CASSDLPGQLGGYTF. CDR3 coding DNA: TGTGCCAGCAGTGACCTTCCGGGACAGTTGGGCGGCTACACCTTC. The full variable domain, completed using reference TRBV2 and TRBJ1-2, is EPEVTQTPSHQVTQMGQEVILRCVPISNHLYFYWYRQILGQKVEFLVSFYNNEISEKSEIFDDQFSVERPDGSNFTLKIRSTKLEDSAMYFCASSDLPGQLGGYTFGSGTRLTVV.

Comments on this clone: Relative to the germline gene, one junction end is altered; a read error may explain this. The CDR3 nucleotides read TGCCAGATTAGGGGAAGTCGGGATACGCAGTATTTT. It encodes CQIRGSRDTQYF. This sequence joins TRBV27 and TRBJ2-3, with D tentatively TRBD1 (5 bases). The CDR3 loop spans 12 amino acids. CDR1 and CDR2 (germline): MNHEY, SMNVEV (reference sequence).

This chain uses TRBV7-9 with TRBJ1-3, with 7 positions matching TRBD1. The CDR3 covers 18 residues. In germline, CDR1 is SEHNR, CDR2 FQNEAQ (reference sequence). Trimming at V came to 1 base and at J to 1 base, leaving 10 bases not matched to a gene. Here the CDR3 reads CASSLEHVGGASGNTIYF. CDR3 nucleotide sequence: TGTGCCAGCAGCTTAGAGCACGTAGGGGGCGCTTCTGGAAACACCATATATTTT.

This sequence joins TRBV7-6 and TRBJ2-7; 11 bases map to TRBD2. The CDR3 spans 15 residues. Germline assignment: CDR1 SGHVS and CDR2 FNYEAQ. The J segment lost 0 bases and the V segment lost 5 bases, leaving 3 bases of the junction unmatched. The CDR3 reads CASSSLAGGSYEQYF. CDR3 sequence (DNA): TGTGCCAGCAGCAGTCTAGCGGGGGGCTCCTACGAGCAGTACTTC.

The chain uses TRBV21-1 and TRBJ1-5. TRBV21-1 is deemed a pseudogene. The CDR3 length is 10 residues. CDR3 region: CASSLLTDWF. CDR3 sequence (DNA): TGTGCCAGCAGCCTTCTAACCGATTGGTTT.